The 21 T cell receptor beta chains listed next were all sequenced from one sample in a study of blood T cell repertoires in COVID-19 (TCRdb year 2020). Preparation of the library involved the immunoSEQ multiplex PCR assay. TCRdb took over this immuneACCESS table, retaining in-frame rearrangements with V and J assigned. Such tables are incomplete; in checked studies, under half of the missing clones stem from an unresolved V gene, and the remainder is unexplained. A total of approximately 97,000 clones appear in this sample, about 87% of them only once. The ten biggest clones cover just under 20% of the sample. Sequenced: peripheral blood. The receptors stem from a human donor in a cohort sampled during active COVID-19.

The chain uses TRBV7-2 and TRBJ2-3; tentatively, D is TRBD2 (6 bases). The CDR3 totals 17 residues. With 7 bases removed from V and 2 bases from J, the gap between germline ends came to 22 bases. Germline CDR1 reads SGHTA; CDR2 reads FQGNSA. Here the CDR3 reads CASTETVEGPTTDTQYF. CDR3 coding DNA: TGTGCCAGCACCGAAACTGTGGAGGGACCTACCACAGATACGCAGTATTTT.

The CDR3 DNA sequence: TGTGCCAGCTCACCACCGGGGGGGAGAAGCTCCTACGAGCAGTACTTC. Amino acids: CASSPPGGRSSYEQYF. The rearrangement joins TRBV18 to TRBJ2-7, with 7 bases that match TRBD2. Germline trimming cut 0 bases from V and 0 bases from J; bases unmatched to any gene: 5. The CDR3 covers 16 residues. CDR1 is KGHSH and CDR2 is LQKENI in the germline V gene.

CDR3: CASSQDAGARTEAFF. The CDR3 DNA sequence: TGTGCCAGCAGCCAAGATGCGGGGGCTCGGACTGAAGCTTTCTTT. The gene calls are TRBV3-1 (or the pseudogene TRBV3-2) and TRBJ1-1; tentatively, D is TRBD1 (6 bases). From germline, CDR1 is LGHDT and CDR2 YNNKEL (reference sequence). The CDR3 spans 15 residues. V was pared by 0 bases and J by 5 bases, with 13 bases between.

This clone was counted a single time. The chain combines TRBV29-1 with TRBJ2-7; possibly TRBD2 for D (6 bases). The CDR3 runs 13 residues. V lost 6 bases and J 0 bases, leaving 12 bases between the germline ends. In germline, CDR1 is SQVTM, CDR2 ANQGSEA. CDR3 amino acids: CSVRGIFSYEQYF. The CDR3 DNA is TGCAGCGTCCGCGGGATTTTCTCCTACGAGCAGTACTTC.

The genes are TRBV27 and TRBJ2-2, with D possibly being TRBD1 (6 bases). The CDR3 sequence is 16 residues long. Trimming shortened V by 5 bases and J by 0 bases, and 13 bases separated the two germline ends. CDR1 and CDR2 from the germline V gene are MNHEY and SMNVEV (reference sequence). The CDR3 sequence: CASSRSGTTNTGELFF. The CDR3 coding sequence is TGTGCCAGCAGTCGATCCGGGACAACGAACACCGGGGAGCTGTTTTTT.

The chain couples TRBV6-5 to TRBJ1-5, with unresolved D. The CDR3 contains 14 residues. Germline CDR1 MNHEY, CDR2 SVGAGI. V shed 8 bases and J shed 0 bases, with 11 bases lying between them. As DNA, the CDR3 is TGTGCCAGCGTAGGCAGGTATAGCAATCAGCCCCAGCATTTT. It encodes CASVGRYSNQPQHF.

The CDR3 reads CASRAIPGTGLAETQYF. The CDR3 DNA reads TGCGCCAGCAGAGCCATACCTGGGACAGGGCTCGCAGAGACCCAGTACTTC. The chain joins TRBV4-1 to TRBJ2-5; TRBD1 matches at 9 bases. The J segment lost 4 bases and the V segment lost 6 bases, leaving 15 bases of the junction unmatched. Germline CDR1 is MGHRA and CDR2 is YSYEKL. This CDR3 comprises 17 residues.

This chain links TRBV27 with TRBJ2-6; D not certain. The ends were cut back, 4 bases at V and 0 bases at J, with 7 bases in the middle. The CDR3 runs 15 residues. The V gene's germline CDR1 is MNHEY and CDR2 SMNVEV (reference sequence). The CDR3 DNA is TGTGCCAGCAGTTCGAGGTTCTCTGGGGCCAACGTCCTGACTTTC. It is translated as CASSSRFSGANVLTF.

The V gene is TRBV29-1, the J gene TRBJ2-1; D gene uncertain. Per the germline V gene, CDR1 is SQVTM and CDR2 is ANQGSEA. The ends were cut back, 4 bases at V and 0 bases at J, with 7 bases in the middle. The CDR3 is 13 amino acids. CDR3 protein: CSVGASSYNEQFF. The CDR3, as DNA: TGCAGCGTTGGCGCTAGCTCCTACAATGAGCAGTTCTTC.

The V and J genes are TRBV4-1 and TRBJ2-7; the match to TRBD1 covers 7 bases. CDR1 and CDR2 from the germline V gene are MGHRA and YSYEKL. V gave up 4 bases and J gave up 3 bases; unmatched junction bases: 15. The CDR3 spans 17 residues. CDR3 nucleotide sequence: TGCGCCAGCAGCCGAGGCCCATCGACAGGGCTGGGCTACGAGCAGTACTTC. Amino acids: CASSRGPSTGLGYEQYF.

This chain connects TRBV4-1 to TRBJ1-2; D might be TRBD1 (5 bases). V was trimmed by 4 bases and J by 6 bases, leaving 21 bases between them. The CDR3 runs to 16 residues. Germline CDR1 reads MGHRA; CDR2 reads YSYEKL. The chain's CDR3 is CASSPQPDYGGNGYTF. The CDR3 region has the DNA TGCGCCAGCAGCCCGCAACCGGACTATGGGGGAAATGGCTACACCTTC.

V usage is TRBV19 and J usage is TRBJ1-5; 7 nucleotides match TRBD1. J lost 3 bases, V lost 7 bases, and 6 bases had no gene match. There are 14 residues in the CDR3. The germline gives CDR1 LNHDA, CDR2 SQIVND (reference sequence). As DNA, the CDR3 is TGTGCCAGTAAGGGAACAGGGGACAATCAGCCCCAGCATTTT. It is translated as CASKGTGDNQPQHF.

CDR3 sequence: CASSLGGTASEQYF. As DNA, the CDR3 is TGTGCCAGCAGCTTGGGGGGGACAGCCTCCGAGCAGTACTTC. V gene TRBV5-4 combines with J gene TRBJ2-7, with 7 bases that match TRBD1. V shed 0 bases, J shed 6 bases, and the junction held 6 bases outside the gene matches. The CDR3 has 14 amino acids. Per the germline V gene, CDR1 is SGHNT and CDR2 is YYREEE (reference sequence). Full variable domain (missing parts from reference TRBV5-4 and TRBJ2-7): ETGVTQSPTHLIKTRGQQVTLRCSSQSGHNTVSWYQQALGQGPQFIFQYYREEENGRGNFPPRFSGLQFPNYSSELNVNALELDDSALYLCASSLGGTASEQYFGPGTRLTVT.

The gene calls are TRBV7-2 and TRBJ1-5; D uncertain. The CDR3 totals 14 residues. CDR1 SGHTA and CDR2 FQGNSA come from the germline V gene. V dropped 5 bases and J dropped 9 bases, with 17 bases sitting between them. CDR3 DNA: TGTGCCAGCAGCCCGCGAACCCAAGGACTGCCCCAGCATTTT. Translation: CASSPRTQGLPQHF.

The sample holds one count of this clone. The chain links TRBV6-5 to TRBJ2-1, with 11 bases matching TRBD2. Germline CDR1 is MNHEY and CDR2 is SVGAGI. CDR3 length: 15 amino acids. Unmatched junction bases numbered 7, after V lost 6 bases and J lost 6 bases. The CDR3 DNA is TGTGCCAGCAGGGGTAGCGGGAGGGAGAGCAATGAGCAGTTCTTC. It yields the protein CASRGSGRESNEQFF.

This rearrangement joins TRBV6-2 or TRBV6-3 to TRBJ2-7; 12 bases align to TRBD1. The CDR3 is 17 residues long. CDR1 is MNHEY, CDR2 SVGEGT, per germline. V gave up 0 bases and J gave up 4 bases; unmatched junction bases: 7. The CDR3 spells CASSYSIPGQGAYEQYF. DNA for the CDR3: TGTGCCAGCAGTTACTCGATACCGGGACAGGGGGCATACGAGCAGTACTTC.

The CDR3 DNA sequence: TGCGCCAGCAGCCGGTCCCAACAGGCGACTTACTCCTACGAGCAGTACTTC. Protein product: CASSRSQQATYSYEQYF. This chain joins TRBV5-1 and TRBJ2-7; D is perhaps TRBD1 (5 bases). Trimming removed 4 bases at V and 0 bases at J, with 20 bases between. CDR1 is SGHRS, CDR2 YFSETQ, per germline. This CDR3 is built from 17 residues.

This sequence joins TRBV5-8 and TRBJ2-6, with D possibly being TRBD1 (6 bases). Trimming took off 7 bases at V and 0 bases at J, with 17 bases between the two ends. The CDR3 consists of 17 residues. CDR1 SGHTS and CDR2 YDEGEE come from the germline V gene. The CDR3 here is CASATGTMVSGANVLTF. For the CDR3, the DNA is TGTGCCAGCGCCACCGGGACAATGGTCTCTGGGGCCAACGTCCTGACTTTC.

CDR3 protein: CASSLYRGHEQYF. In DNA, the CDR3 is TGTGCCAGCAGTTTATACAGGGGGCACGAGCAGTACTTC. The chain combines TRBV27 with TRBJ2-7, with 9 bases identical to TRBD1. Per the germline V gene, CDR1 is MNHEY and CDR2 is SMNVEV (reference sequence). The CDR3 totals 13 residues. V shed 1 base, J shed 5 bases, and the junction held 0 bases outside the gene matches.

The chain is built from TRBV2 and TRBJ2-1; 14 nucleotides align to TRBD2. CDR3 length: 15 amino acids. V shed 7 bases, J shed 7 bases, and the junction held 6 bases outside the gene matches. The germline V gene encodes CDR1 SNHLY and CDR2 FYNNEI. The CDR3 loop is CASMGLAGVGNEQFF. CDR3 nucleotide sequence: TGTGCCAGCATGGGACTAGCGGGAGTAGGGAATGAGCAGTTCTTC.

This clone was detected once. The V and J genes are TRBV6-2 or TRBV6-3 and TRBJ2-6, with TRBD2 identical over 7 bases. Trimming cost V 0 bases and J 2 bases; bases outside gene matches: 1. Germline V gene data show CDR1 as MNHEY and CDR2 as SVGEGT. The CDR3 is made up of 16 amino acids. CDR3 protein: CASSYSGGAGANVLTF. The CDR3 nucleotides read TGTGCCAGCAGTTACTCGGGGGGGGCTGGGGCCAACGTCCTGACTTTC.